This TCR beta chain was captured by sequencing in a study of T cell responses to AZD1222 COVID-19 vaccine. Overall study results and limits: At baseline, seropositivity was found in only a handful of AZD1222 recipients. Females outnumbered males among donors, who were mostly white British; clonal diversity was possibly underestimated.

As for this clone: Its specificity is not known.

The data were produced by immunoSEQ multiplex PCR, yet TCRdb's version contains in-frame clones alone and is incomplete. The data hold 100,000 to 150,000 clones, with around 89% observed a single time. The sequencing used peripheral blood, collected on day 0 of AZD1222 vaccination. The TCR sequence derives from an adult in good health.

The DNA of the CDR3 is TGTGCCAGTAGGAATAGCGAGTTCGAATCCTACAATGAGCAGTTCTTC. Translation: CASRNSEFESYNEQFF. The chain has TRBV19 and TRBJ2-1; possibly TRBD2 for D (5 bases). Germline CDR1 reads LNHDA; CDR2 reads SQIVND (reference sequence). The CDR3 length is 16 residues. V was shortened by 6 bases and J by 1 base, with 16 bases between the two germline ends.